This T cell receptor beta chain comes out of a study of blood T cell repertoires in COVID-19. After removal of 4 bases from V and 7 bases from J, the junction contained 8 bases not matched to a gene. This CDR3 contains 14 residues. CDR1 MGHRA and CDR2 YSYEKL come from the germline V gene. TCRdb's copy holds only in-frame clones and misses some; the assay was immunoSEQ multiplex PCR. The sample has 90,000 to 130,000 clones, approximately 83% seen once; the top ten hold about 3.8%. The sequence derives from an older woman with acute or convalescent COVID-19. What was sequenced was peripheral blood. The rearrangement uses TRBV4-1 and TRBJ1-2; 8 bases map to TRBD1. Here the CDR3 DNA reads TGCGCCAGCAGCCCGGAGGACAGGGCCTCTGGCTACACCTTC. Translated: CASSPEDRASGYTF.